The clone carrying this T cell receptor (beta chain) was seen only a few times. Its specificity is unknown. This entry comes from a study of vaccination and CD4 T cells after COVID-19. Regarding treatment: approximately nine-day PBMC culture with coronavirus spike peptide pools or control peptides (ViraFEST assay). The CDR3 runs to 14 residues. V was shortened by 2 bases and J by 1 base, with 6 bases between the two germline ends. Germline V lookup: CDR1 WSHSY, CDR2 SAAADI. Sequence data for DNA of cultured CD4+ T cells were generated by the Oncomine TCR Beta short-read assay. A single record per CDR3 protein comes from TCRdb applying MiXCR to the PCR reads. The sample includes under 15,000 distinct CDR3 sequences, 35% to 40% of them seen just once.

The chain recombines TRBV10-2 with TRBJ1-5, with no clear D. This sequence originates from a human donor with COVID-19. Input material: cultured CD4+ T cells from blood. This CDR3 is CASSEGLSNQPQHF. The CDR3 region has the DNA TGCGCCAGCAGTGAGGGTTTGAGCAATCAGCCCCAGCATTTT.